Listed here are 23 T cell receptor beta chains from one sample, sequenced in a study of cytomegalovirus exposure and HLA in healthy donors. A multiplex PCR was run with 60 Vbeta primers and 13 Jbeta primers. Libraries were prepared by immunoSEQ multiplex PCR; TCRdb keeps only in-frame clonotypes and omits some of them. The data show more than 90,000 clones, with less than 80% seen just once and around 4.1% held by the top ten. The sample was PBMCs. These receptors were collected from a man aged 35 to 55 in good health and CMV-seronegative.

The V gene is TRBV2, the J gene TRBJ2-3, with 8 bases lining up with TRBD1. This CDR3 contains 15 residues. V lost 6 bases to trimming and J lost 1 base; unmatched junction nucleotides: 6. Per germline, CDR1 SNHLY and CDR2 FYNNEI. This CDR3 is CASSGQGQGTDTQYF. The CDR3 nucleotides read TGTGCCAGCAGCGGGCAGGGACAGGGCACAGATACGCAGTATTTT.

The chain employs TRBV7-9 and TRBJ2-2; 12 bases agree with TRBD2. From germline, CDR1 is SEHNR and CDR2 FQNEAQ (reference sequence). Unmatched junction bases numbered 5, after V lost 5 bases and J lost 1 base. This CDR3 contains 17 residues. For the CDR3, the DNA is TGTGCCAGCAGCCCGCTAGCGGGGGGGCGGAACACCGGGGAGCTGTTTTTT. This sequence encodes CASSPLAGGRNTGELFF.

As concerns this clone: In the same sample, other DNA sequences code for this CDR3. V gene TRBV11-2 combines with J gene TRBJ1-6; maybe TRBD1 (5 bases). CDR1 is SGHAT and CDR2 is FQNNGV in the germline V gene. Trimming shortened V by 5 bases and J by 6 bases, and 14 bases separated the two germline ends. This CDR3 has 15 residues. CDR3 loop: CASSRRDGGNSPLHF. For the CDR3, the DNA is TGTGCCAGCAGCCGACGGGACGGGGGTAATTCACCCCTCCACTTT.

This chain joins TRBV6-5 and TRBJ1-6; D unclear. Trimming left V 0 bases short and J 2 bases short, with 5 bases between. The CDR3 is 15 amino acids. CDR1 is MNHEY, CDR2 SVGAGI, per germline. CDR3 residues: CASSYSQAYNSPLHF. Written as DNA, the CDR3 is TGTGCCAGCAGTTACTCACAAGCCTATAATTCACCCCTCCACTTT.

This clone came up once. This chain links TRBV6-5 with TRBJ1-2; D possibly corresponds to TRBD1 (5 bases). Looked up from germline, CDR1 is MNHEY and CDR2 is SVGAGI. The CDR3 spans 14 residues. With 2 bases removed from V and 4 bases from J, the gap between germline ends came to 11 bases. CDR3 nucleotide sequence: TGTGCCAGCAGTTACGCGCGGAGGGGCTATGGCTACACCTTC. This codes for CASSYARRGYGYTF.

This chain connects TRBV19 to TRBJ2-1; 9 nucleotides line up with TRBD2. Per germline, CDR1 LNHDA and CDR2 SQIVND (reference sequence). The CDR3 consists of 13 residues. V lost 7 bases to trimming and J lost 10 bases; unmatched junction nucleotides: 8. The CDR3 sequence is CASTPVAGGEQFF. DNA for the CDR3: TGTGCCAGTACCCCCGTGGCGGGGGGGGAGCAGTTCTTC.

The rearrangement uses TRBV11-2 and TRBJ1-2; maybe TRBD1 (5 bases). Germline lookup yields CDR1 SGHAT and CDR2 FQNNGV. Trimming stripped 5 bases from V and 0 bases from J, with 13 bases between. CDR3 length: 15 amino acids. CDR3 coding DNA: TGTGCCAGCAGCAGGGAAGGGGCGACTAACTATGGCTACACCTTC. It encodes CASSREGATNYGYTF. Together with reference TRBV11-2 and TRBJ1-2, the CDR3 gives the full variable domain: EAGVAQSPRYKIIEKRQSVAFWCNPISGHATLYWYQQILGQGPKLLIQFQNNGVVDDSQLPKDRFSAERLKGVDSTLKIQPAKLEDSAVYLCASSREGATNYGYTFGSGTRLTVV.

V gene TRBV5-1 combines with J gene TRBJ2-1, with D uncertain. The V end was cut by 0 bases, the J end by 5 bases, with 6 bases between. Germline V gene lookup returns CDR1 SGHRS and CDR2 YFSETQ. CDR3 length: 13 residues. CDR3 nucleotides: TGCGCCAGCAGCTTGGGTCTAAACAATGAGCAGTTCTTC. Encoded protein: CASSLGLNNEQFF.

The chain links TRBV27 to TRBJ1-2, with a weak D call TRBD1 (6 bases). Per germline, CDR1 MNHEY and CDR2 SMNVEV (reference sequence). Trimming cost V 5 bases and J 2 bases, with 12 bases left between them. The CDR3 extends over 14 amino acids. The CDR3 region is CASSLDRRNYGYTF. In DNA, the CDR3 is TGTGCCAGCAGTCTAGACAGGAGGAACTATGGCTACACCTTC.

The chain links TRBV5-8 to TRBJ2-2; 7 nucleotides match TRBD1. CDR1 is SGHTS, CDR2 YDEGEE, per germline. V shed 4 bases, J shed 7 bases, and the junction held 7 bases outside the gene matches. The CDR3 runs 14 residues. The CDR3 sequence is CASSERQGHGELFF. DNA for the CDR3: TGTGCCAGCAGCGAGAGACAGGGACACGGGGAGCTGTTTTTT.

The gene calls are TRBV5-1 and TRBJ2-2, with 7 bases that match TRBD1. The CDR3 is 15 residues long. Trimming removed 3 bases from V and 1 base from J; junction bases left unmatched: 3. Germline V gene lookup returns CDR1 SGHRS and CDR2 YFSETQ. CDR3 residues: CASSYRDRNTGELFF. The CDR3 DNA follows: TGCGCCAGCAGCTACCGGGACAGGAACACCGGGGAGCTGTTTTTT.

This clone has a handful of counts. This chain joins TRBV6-5 and TRBJ1-1; possible D gene TRBD1, 5 bases. This CDR3 contains 15 residues. Trimming took 4 bases from V and 4 from J, leaving 16 bases between them. CDR1 is MNHEY, CDR2 SVGAGI, per germline. The CDR3 region is CASSWGGVGGTEAFF. The CDR3 DNA follows: TGTGCCAGCAGTTGGGGGGGTGTTGGTGGCACTGAAGCTTTCTTT.

The chain links TRBV6-5 to TRBJ2-5, with TRBD1 as a possible D gene (5 bases). This CDR3 comprises 13 residues. V shed 4 bases and J shed 1 base, with 7 bases lying between them. Germline assignment: CDR1 MNHEY and CDR2 SVGAGI. The CDR3 region is CASSSDSQETQYF. CDR3 DNA: TGTGCCAGCAGTTCCGACAGCCAAGAGACCCAGTACTTC.

The J gene is TRBJ1-1, the V gene TRBV5-1, with D unresolved. The V and J ends lost 4 bases and 7 bases respectively, with 14 bases between them. The CDR3 is 13 residues long. Germline V gives CDR1 SGHRS, CDR2 YFSETQ. The CDR3 region has the DNA TGCGCCAGCAGCCTAACACCCACAGTTGAAGCTTTCTTT. As protein: CASSLTPTVEAFF.

The rearrangement uses TRBV19 and TRBJ2-3; D is possibly TRBD2 (5 bases). Germline CDR1 LNHDA, CDR2 SQIVND (reference sequence). V shed 7 bases and J shed 2 bases, with 13 bases lying between them. This CDR3 is 14 amino acids long. CDR3 in amino acids: CASTQRELTDTQYF. CDR3 bases: TGTGCCAGTACCCAGAGGGAACTCACAGATACGCAGTATTTT.

This clone was counted between two and nine times. This rearrangement joins TRBV19 to TRBJ1-2; possibly TRBD1 for D (6 bases). The germline CDR1 and CDR2 sequences are LNHDA and SQIVND (reference sequence). V lost 5 bases and J lost 5, with 15 bases in between. The CDR3 runs 14 residues. The CDR3 nucleotides read TGTGCCAGTAGTTCTAAGACAGGTCCTTATGGCTACACCTTC. Its translation is CASSSKTGPYGYTF.

The V and J genes are TRBV7-9 and TRBJ2-5, with 10 bases fitting TRBD1. Germline V gene sequence: CDR1 SEHNR, CDR2 FQNEAQ (reference sequence). The CDR3 extends over 16 amino acids. V lost 4 bases to trimming and J lost 4 bases; unmatched junction nucleotides: 9. DNA for the CDR3: TGTGCCAGCAGCTCCCCCGGGACAGGGGCTGGAGAGACCCAGTACTTC. Its translation is CASSSPGTGAGETQYF.

To note about this clone: Distinct nucleotide sequences in the sample also encode this CDR3. V usage is TRBV6-5 and J usage is TRBJ1-6, with D perhaps matching TRBD1 (6 bases). The CDR3 runs 12 residues. The V end lost 7 bases, the J end lost 5 bases, and 6 bases lay between the germline ends. Germline CDR1 reads MNHEY; CDR2 reads SVGAGI. CDR3: CASTGDNSPLHF. The CDR3 region has the DNA TGTGCCAGCACAGGGGATAATTCACCCCTCCACTTT.

This clone was detected only once. The V and J genes are TRBV27 and TRBJ1-2; TRBD1 agrees at 8 bases. V was clipped by 8 bases and J by 4 bases; unmatched bases: 9. The CDR3 has 14 residues. Germline CDR1 is MNHEY and CDR2 is SMNVEV (reference sequence). The CDR3 spells CASQPDRGSYGYTF. CDR3 DNA sequence: TGTGCCAGCCAGCCCGACAGGGGCTCCTATGGCTACACCTTC.

The table lists this clone with a count of one. The chain links TRBV5-1 to TRBJ2-1; a possible D gene is TRBD2 (5 bases). Trimming removed 6 bases at V and 9 bases at J, with 10 bases between. The CDR3 runs 11 residues. Germline lookup yields CDR1 SGHRS and CDR2 YFSETQ. The CDR3 sequence is CASTTGSEQFF. CDR3 DNA: TGCGCCAGCACCACGGGGTCTGAGCAGTTCTTC.

The chain joins TRBV28 to TRBJ1-2, with D uncertain. V lost 8 bases and J lost 2, with 15 bases in between. The CDR3 is 14 residues long. Per germline, CDR1 MDHEN and CDR2 SYDVKM. CDR3 amino acids: CASGDTIINYGYTF. Written as DNA, the CDR3 is TGTGCCAGCGGTGACACGATAATAAACTATGGCTACACCTTC.

The CDR3 region is CASSLAGADTQYF. CDR3 bases: TGTGCCAGCAGTCTAGCGGGGGCAGATACGCAGTATTTT. The gene calls are TRBV6-1 and TRBJ2-3; 10 bases agree with TRBD2. Losses at the gene ends were 5 bases for V and 4 bases for J; bases not matched to a gene: 0. Germline CDR1 and CDR2: MNHNS and SASEGT. This CDR3 spans 13 amino acids.

This clone was recorded only once. The rearrangement links TRBV30 to TRBJ2-3, with D possibly matching TRBD2 (5 bases). This CDR3 has 13 residues. From germline, CDR1 is GTSNPN and CDR2 SVGIG (reference sequence). V shed 4 bases and J shed 5 bases, with 13 bases lying between them. The CDR3 region is CAWMFWEKDTQYF. The CDR3 coding sequence is TGTGCCTGGATGTTCTGGGAGAAAGATACGCAGTATTTT.